This T cell receptor (beta chain) was obtained from a study of cytotoxic CD8 clonotypes in ibrutinib-treated CLL. Turning to the study itself: IGHV unmutated about 17; relapsed/refractory about 10; treatment-naive some 14.

This clone was seen many times. This table comes from immunoSEQ multiplex PCR, and its TCRdb copy is limited to in-frame clones, with some not included. The profile covers 110,000 to 150,000 clones, with 70% to 80% appearing a single time and about 5% taken by the ten largest. Germline CDR1 is ENHRY and CDR2 is SYGVKD. The CDR3 is made up of 13 amino acids. The ends were cut back, 5 bases at V and 0 bases at J, with 8 bases in the middle. Around 2 micrograms of genomic DNA from cryopreserved PBMCs went into TCR beta libraries. The source was PBMCs, collected after 24 months of ibrutinib treatment. The V and J genes are TRBV10-3 and TRBJ2-7; the D gene is possibly TRBD2 (5 bases). The receptor was isolated from a human donor with chronic lymphocytic leukemia. The CDR3 here is CAISPGLSYEQYF. CDR3 in DNA: TGTGCCATCAGTCCCGGACTCTCCTACGAGCAGTACTTC.